This T cell receptor beta chain was profiled in a study of blood T cell repertoires in COVID-19. Study-level background: The United States, Italy and Spain were the sources of the acute and convalescent COVID-19 samples. T cells, B-cell-depleted T cells, or PBMCs supplied cDNA or gDNA.

Germline V gene data show CDR1 as SGHRS and CDR2 as YFSETQ. Deletions cut 6 bases from V and 10 bases from J, with 11 bases between. This CDR3 is built from 11 residues. Repertoires were generated with immunoSEQ multiplex PCR, while TCRdb's copy carries only in-frame clones and drops some. The table records approximately 400,000 clones, approximately 89% of them present only once. Seattle cases were enrolled at active infection and followed longitudinally. The chain joins TRBV5-1 to TRBJ2-1; D perhaps matches TRBD1 (6 bases). Sequenced input: peripheral blood. This TCR was sampled from a woman aged 50 to 60 with COVID-19, enrolled during active disease. The CDR3 region has the DNA TGCGCCAGCATTCAGGGGTCGGAGCAGTTCTTC. Protein sequence: CASIQGSEQFF.